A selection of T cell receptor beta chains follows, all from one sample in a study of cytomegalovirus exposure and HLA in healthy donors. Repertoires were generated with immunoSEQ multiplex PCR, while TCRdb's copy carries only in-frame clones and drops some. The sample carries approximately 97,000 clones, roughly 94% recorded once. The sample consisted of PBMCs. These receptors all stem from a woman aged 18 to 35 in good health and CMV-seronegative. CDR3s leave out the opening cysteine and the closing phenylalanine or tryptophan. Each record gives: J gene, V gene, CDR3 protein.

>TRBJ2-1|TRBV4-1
ASSQDGNSGRFNEQF
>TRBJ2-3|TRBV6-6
ASSSRGTSGDTQY
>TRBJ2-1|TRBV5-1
ASSLEGQDYNEQF
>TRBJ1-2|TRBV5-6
ASSSGSSYGYT
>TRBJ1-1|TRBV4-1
ASSQPRTGGTEAF
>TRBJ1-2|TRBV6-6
ASSYDNTGYGYT
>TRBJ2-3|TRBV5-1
ASSPRQGARDTQY
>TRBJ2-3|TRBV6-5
ASSYSRIHTQY
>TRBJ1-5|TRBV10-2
ASRGTGMSNQPQH
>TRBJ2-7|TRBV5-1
ASSLVAGGIYEQY
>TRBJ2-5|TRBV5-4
ASSNGQVLQETQY
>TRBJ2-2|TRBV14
ASSLSPNTGELF
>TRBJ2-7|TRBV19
ASSPSTNEQY
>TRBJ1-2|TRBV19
ASSVTGEANYGYT
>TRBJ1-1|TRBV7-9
ASSFTGDEAF
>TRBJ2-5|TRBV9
ASSVAPSGGAWETQY
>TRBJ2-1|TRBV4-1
ASSVGPGDEQF
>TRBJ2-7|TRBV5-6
ASSSQPGTGVSYEQY
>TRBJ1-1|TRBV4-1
ASSQESPGPRNTEAF
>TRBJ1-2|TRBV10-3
ASSAGTGSNYGYT
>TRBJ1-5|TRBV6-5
ASRQTGGSNQPQH
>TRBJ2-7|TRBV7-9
ASSLIPNEQY
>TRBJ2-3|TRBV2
ASNPFWGPTDTQY